Below, 2 T cell receptor beta chains from the same sample are listed, as sequenced in a study of PD-1 blockade in classical Hodgkin lymphoma. The time point here: newly diagnosed, previously untreated cHL patient sample. The authors purified CD4+ T cells from thawed PBMCs by magnetic negative selection. Assay: immunoSEQ multiplex PCR; the TCRdb copy retains only in-frame clones and omits some. Of around 30,000 clones listed, 85% to 90% are singletons. The specimen was CD4+ T cells from blood. The origin of the receptors is a human donor with classical Hodgkin lymphoma.

This clone was picked up a small number of times. The rearrangement joins TRBV11-1 to TRBJ1-2; 7 bases align to TRBD1. Germline lookup yields CDR1 SGHAT and CDR2 FQDESV (reference sequence). V dropped 5 bases and J dropped 4; count of bases not matched to a gene: 7. CDR3 length: 14 residues. The CDR3 region is CASSMGAGGYGYTF. The CDR3 DNA follows: TGTGCCAGCAGCATGGGGGCAGGGGGCTATGGCTACACCTTC. Full variable domain (rest looked up from reference TRBV11-1 and TRBJ1-2): EAEVAQSPRYKITEKSQAVAFWCDPISGHATLYWYRQILGQGPELLVQFQDESVVDDSQLPKDRFSAERLKGVDSTLKIQPAELGDSAMYLCASSMGAGGYGYTFGSGTRLTVV.

This clone was observed once. The V call is TRBV9, the J call TRBJ2-1, with 7 bases that match TRBD2. This CDR3 spans 15 amino acids. Trimming at V came to 3 bases and at J to 1 base, leaving 4 bases not matched to a gene. Germline CDR1 reads SGDLS; CDR2 reads YYNGEE. The CDR3 DNA is TGTGCCAGCAGCGCTGTGGGGGGGTCCTACAATGAGCAGTTCTTC. Translation: CASSAVGGSYNEQFF.